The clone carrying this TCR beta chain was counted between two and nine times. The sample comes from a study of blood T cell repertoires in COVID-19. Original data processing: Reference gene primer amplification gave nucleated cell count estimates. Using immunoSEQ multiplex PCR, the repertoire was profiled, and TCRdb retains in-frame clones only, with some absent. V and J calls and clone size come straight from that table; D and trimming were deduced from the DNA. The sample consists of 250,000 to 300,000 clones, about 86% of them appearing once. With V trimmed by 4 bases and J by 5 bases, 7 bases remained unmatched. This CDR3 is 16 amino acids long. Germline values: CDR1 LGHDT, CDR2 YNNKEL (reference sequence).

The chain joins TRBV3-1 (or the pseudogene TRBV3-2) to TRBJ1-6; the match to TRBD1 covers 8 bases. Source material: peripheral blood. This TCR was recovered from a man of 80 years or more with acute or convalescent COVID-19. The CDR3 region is CASSLRTGRDNSPLHF. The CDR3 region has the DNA TGTGCCAGCAGCCTCCGGACAGGGAGAGATAATTCACCCCTCCACTTT.